This T cell receptor beta chain was profiled in a study of CD8 T cells in cerebrospinal fluid in Alzheimer's disease. Findings and caveats of the study: Healthy subjects less often had a clone of at least 3% than Alzheimer's patients. Alzheimer's patients were not enriched for EBV-specific clones, which were not the most expanded.

This clonotype is labeled medium-sized based on frequency. Its antigen is not known. TCRdb reprocessed the 10x single-cell sequencing reads and keeps a single row for each CDR3 protein, giving no DNA. Here the sample table reports roughly 720 distinct CDR3 sequences. The CDR3 covers 14 residues. Germline loops: CDR1 LNHNV, CDR2 YYDKDF (reference sequence). This clonotype was obtained from a human donor in good health. Sequencing was done on a sample of cerebrospinal fluid. The V gene is TRBV15, the J gene TRBJ1-5. The CDR3 sequence is CATSRGVDWQPQHF.